This T cell receptor beta chain was identified in a study of T-cell memory formation after mild COVID-19. Study outcomes and limitations: Contracting clones from day 15 to 85 showed balanced CD4/CD8; later expanders favored CD4+. Cross-reactive memory seemingly joined, as some responding clones were found in pre-infection memory.

A note on this clonotype: The antigen is undetermined.

Constant-segment primers and 5'RACE yielded cDNA libraries for TCR alpha and TCR beta, each carrying sample barcodes and UMIs. TCRdb recomputed calls from the 5' RACE reads with MiXCR, one row per CDR3 protein. The sample shows about 350,000 distinct CDR3 sequences, approximately 14% of them seen only once. The CDR3 spans 15 residues. Trimming took off 5 bases at V and 2 bases at J, with 15 bases between the two ends. Looked up from germline, CDR1 is SGHTA and CDR2 is FQGNSA. The source material was PBMCs or a T cell subset sorted from them (not recorded which). This clonotype was sampled from a man between 18 and 29 years old who had mild COVID-19 (a few samples of this study predate the infection). Cell type and time point are not known. The chain links TRBV7-2 to TRBJ1-2; possible D gene TRBD1, 6 bases. CDR3 nucleotide sequence: TGTGCCAGCAGCCCCGGGGGGCGCAGGAACTATGGCTACACCTTC. Translated: CASSPGGRRNYGYTF.